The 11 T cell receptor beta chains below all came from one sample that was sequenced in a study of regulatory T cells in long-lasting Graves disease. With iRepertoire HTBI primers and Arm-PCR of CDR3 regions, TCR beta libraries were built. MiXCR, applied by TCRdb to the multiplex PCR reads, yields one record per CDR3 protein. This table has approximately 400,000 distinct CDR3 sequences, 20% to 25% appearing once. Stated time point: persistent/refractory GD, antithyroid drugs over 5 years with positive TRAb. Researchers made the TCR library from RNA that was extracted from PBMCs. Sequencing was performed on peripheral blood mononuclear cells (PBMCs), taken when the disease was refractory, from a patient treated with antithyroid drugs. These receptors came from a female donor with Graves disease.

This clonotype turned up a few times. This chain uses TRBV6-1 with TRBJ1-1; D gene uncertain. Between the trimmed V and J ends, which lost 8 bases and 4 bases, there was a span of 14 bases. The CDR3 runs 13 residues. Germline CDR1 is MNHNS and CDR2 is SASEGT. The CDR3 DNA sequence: TGTGCCAGCCGCAGTGATCGGGGCACTGAAGCTTTCTTT. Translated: CASRSDRGTEAFF.

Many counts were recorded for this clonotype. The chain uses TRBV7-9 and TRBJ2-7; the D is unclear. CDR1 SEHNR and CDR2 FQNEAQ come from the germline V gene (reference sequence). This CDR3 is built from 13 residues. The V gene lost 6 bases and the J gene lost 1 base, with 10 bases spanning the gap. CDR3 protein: CASRPLGSYEQYF. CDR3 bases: TGTGCCAGCAGACCGCTTGGGTCCTACGAGCAGTACTTC.

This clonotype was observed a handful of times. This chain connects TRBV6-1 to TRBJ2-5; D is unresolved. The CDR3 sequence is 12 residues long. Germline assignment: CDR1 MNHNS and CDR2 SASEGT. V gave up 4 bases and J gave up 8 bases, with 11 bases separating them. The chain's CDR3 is CASSVLGLTQYF. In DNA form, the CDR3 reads TGTGCCAGCAGTGTTTTAGGGCTCACCCAGTACTTC.

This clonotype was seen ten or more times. CDR3 loop: CASSLGGGGATNEKLFF. Written as DNA, the CDR3 is TGTGCCAGCAGCTTGGGAGGCGGGGGGGCAACTAATGAAAAACTGTTTTTT. V and J are TRBV7-2 and TRBJ1-4, with D maybe TRBD1 (5 bases). The CDR3 sequence is 17 residues long. The germline V gene encodes CDR1 SGHTA and CDR2 FQGNSA. V gave up 3 bases and J gave up 0 bases, with 14 bases separating them.

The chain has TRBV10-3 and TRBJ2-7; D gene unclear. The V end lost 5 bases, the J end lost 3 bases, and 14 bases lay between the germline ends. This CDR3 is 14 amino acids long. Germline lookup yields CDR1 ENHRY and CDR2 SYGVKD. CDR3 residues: CAISPSAGYYEQYF. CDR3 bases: TGTGCCATCAGTCCTTCGGCAGGCTACTACGAGCAGTACTTC.

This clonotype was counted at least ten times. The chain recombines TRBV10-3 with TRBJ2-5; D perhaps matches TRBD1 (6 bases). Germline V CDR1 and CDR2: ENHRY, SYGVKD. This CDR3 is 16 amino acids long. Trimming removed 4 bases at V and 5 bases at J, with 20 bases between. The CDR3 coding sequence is TGTGCCATCAGTGTCTTGGGTCAGGGGCTGGAGGAGACCCAGTACTTC. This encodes CAISVLGQGLEETQYF.

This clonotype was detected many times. Here the CDR3 reads CASSQDEGSHEQYF. The CDR3 DNA reads TGTGCCAGCAGCCAAGACGAAGGGTCCCACGAGCAGTACTTC. This chain uses TRBV3-1 with TRBJ2-7; D is unresolved. V gave up 0 bases and J gave up 5 bases, with 11 bases separating them. This CDR3 is built from 14 residues. Looked up from germline, CDR1 is LGHDT and CDR2 is YNNKEL (reference sequence).

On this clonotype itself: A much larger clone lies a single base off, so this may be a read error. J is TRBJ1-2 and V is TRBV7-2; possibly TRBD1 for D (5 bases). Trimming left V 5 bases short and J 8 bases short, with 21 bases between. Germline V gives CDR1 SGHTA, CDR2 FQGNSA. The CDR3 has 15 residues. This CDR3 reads CASSLSGRGSGGYTF. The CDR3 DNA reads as TGTGCCAGCAGCCTCTCGGGACGGGGTAGCGGGGGCTACACCTTC.

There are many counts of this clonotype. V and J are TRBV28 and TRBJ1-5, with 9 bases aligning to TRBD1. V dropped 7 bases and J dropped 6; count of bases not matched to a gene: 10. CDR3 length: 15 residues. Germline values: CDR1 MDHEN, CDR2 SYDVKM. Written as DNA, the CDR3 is TGTGCCAGCACCCTCACAGACAGGGGGGTTCAGCCCCAGCATTTT. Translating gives CASTLTDRGVQPQHF. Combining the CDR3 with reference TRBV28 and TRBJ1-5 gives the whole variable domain DVKVTQSSRYLVKRTGEKVFLECVQDMDHENMFWYRQDPGLGLRLIYFSYDVKMKEKGDIPEGYSVSREKKERFSLILESASTNQTSMYLCASTLTDRGVQPQHFGDGTRLSIL.

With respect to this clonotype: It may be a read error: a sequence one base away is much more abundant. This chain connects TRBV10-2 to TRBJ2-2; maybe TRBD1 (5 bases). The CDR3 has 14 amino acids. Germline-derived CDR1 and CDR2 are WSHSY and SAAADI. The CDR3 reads CTSWPGSVGGELFF. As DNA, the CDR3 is TGCACCAGCTGGCCAGGGTCCGTTGGCGGGGAGCTGTTTTTT.

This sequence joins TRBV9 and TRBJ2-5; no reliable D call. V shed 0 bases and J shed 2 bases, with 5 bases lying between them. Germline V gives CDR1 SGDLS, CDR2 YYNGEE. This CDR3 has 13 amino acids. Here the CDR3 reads CASSVGGQETQYF. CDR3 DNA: TGTGCCAGCAGCGTAGGGGGACAAGAGACCCAGTACTTC.